The 29 T cell receptor beta chains below were found in one sample sequenced in a study of blood T cell repertoires in COVID-19. Clones were sequenced by immunoSEQ multiplex PCR, and TCRdb holds only the in-frame ones, with some missing. The sample shows almost 400,000 clones, over 75% of them seen only once. Sequencing was done on a sample of peripheral blood. The receptors originated from a woman aged 55-70 years with COVID-19, enrolled during active disease.

The chain links TRBV9 to TRBJ1-3; D perhaps matches TRBD1 (6 bases). Trimming took off 0 bases at V and 4 bases at J, with 11 bases between the two ends. CDR3 size: 15 residues. CDR1 is SGDLS, CDR2 YYNGEE, per germline. The DNA of the CDR3 is TGTGCCAGCAGCGTAGGTTCAGGGGACGGAAACACCATATATTTT. Protein product: CASSVGSGDGNTIYF.

The chain couples TRBV11-3 to TRBJ2-3; TRBD2 agrees at 15 bases. V lost 5 bases, J lost 0 bases, and 6 bases stayed unmatched. This CDR3 is 18 amino acids long. Germline CDR1 is SGHNT and CDR2 is YENEEA. Written as DNA, the CDR3 is TGTGCCAGCAGCCTCGGACTAGCGGGGGGGGTAAGCACAGATACGCAGTATTTT. This encodes CASSLGLAGGVSTDTQYF.

This sequence joins TRBV6-1 and TRBJ2-3; unclear D gene. CDR1 is MNHNS, CDR2 SASEGT, per germline. V lost 1 base and J 6 bases, leaving 8 bases between the germline ends. This CDR3 spans 13 amino acids. Here the CDR3 reads CASSEVSRDTQYF. The DNA of the CDR3 is TGTGCCAGCAGTGAAGTGTCGAGGGATACGCAGTATTTT.

The rearrangement uses TRBV6-5 and TRBJ1-2, with 7 bases that match TRBD1. Germline-derived CDR1 and CDR2 are MNHEY and SVGAGI. V trimming: 7 bases; J trimming: 3 bases; junction bases outside the gene matches: 5. The CDR3 is made up of 13 amino acids. The CDR3 is CASTHGTDYGYTF. Here the CDR3 DNA reads TGTGCCAGCACTCACGGGACAGACTATGGCTACACCTTC.

This clone was counted a single time. This chain connects TRBV6-5 to TRBJ1-2; D gene uncertain. The CDR3 has 13 amino acids. Trimming took off 6 bases at V and 2 bases at J, with 10 bases between the two ends. Germline V lookup: CDR1 MNHEY, CDR2 SVGAGI. CDR3 sequence: CASRDARNYGYTF. The CDR3 DNA reads as TGTGCCAGCAGAGACGCGCGGAACTATGGCTACACCTTC.

This clone was counted a single time. The chain couples TRBV5-1 to TRBJ2-1; 8 bases line up with TRBD1. Germline V lookup: CDR1 SGHRS, CDR2 YFSETQ. The CDR3 loop spans 19 amino acids. V dropped 4 bases and J dropped 6; count of bases not matched to a gene: 21. The CDR3: CASSPWTGLSQQVFNEQFF. CDR3 bases: TGCGCCAGCAGCCCCTGGACAGGGCTAAGTCAACAGGTATTCAATGAGCAGTTCTTC. Drawing the rest from reference TRBV5-1 and TRBJ2-1, the complete variable domain is KAGVTQTPRYLIKTRGQQVTLSCSPISGHRSVSWYQQTPGQGLQFLFEYFSETQRNKGNFPGRFSGRQFSNSRSEMNVSTLELGDSALYLCASSPWTGLSQQVFNEQFFGPGTRLTVL.

The V call is TRBV5-4, the J call TRBJ1-2; 8 bases map to TRBD1. The V gene's germline CDR1 is SGHNT and CDR2 YYREEE (reference sequence). Losses at the gene ends were 4 bases for V and 6 bases for J; bases not matched to a gene: 17. CDR3 length equals 17 residues. Here the CDR3 DNA reads TGTGCCAGCAGCCAAAGGACAGGGACCCGGGGTCAGGATGGCTACACCTTC. Translated, it gives CASSQRTGTRGQDGYTF.

The rearrangement joins TRBV2 to TRBJ2-1; tentatively, D is TRBD1 (5 bases). Germline V gives CDR1 SNHLY, CDR2 FYNNEI. This CDR3 is built from 12 residues. The V end was cut by 7 bases, the J end by 7 bases, with 11 bases between. The CDR3 DNA reads as TGTGCCAGCACAGGGTATTCAAATGAGCAGTTCTTC. This translates into CASTGYSNEQFF. Supplemented by reference TRBV2 and TRBJ2-1, the full variable domain reads EPEVTQTPSHQVTQMGQEVILRCVPISNHLYFYWYRQILGQKVEFLVSFYNNEISEKSEIFDDQFSVERPDGSNFTLKIRSTKLEDSAMYFCASTGYSNEQFFGPGTRLTVL.

This clone has only one observation. This chain connects TRBV5-1 to TRBJ2-5; D perhaps matches TRBD1 (5 bases). The CDR3 is made up of 14 amino acids. The ends were cut back, 7 bases at V and 2 bases at J, with 15 bases in the middle. Germline CDR1 SGHRS, CDR2 YFSETQ. The CDR3: CASQRGDLQETQYF. The CDR3 coding sequence is TGCGCCAGCCAAAGGGGCGATCTTCAAGAGACCCAGTACTTC. The whole variable domain, filled in from reference TRBV5-1 and TRBJ2-5, reads KAGVTQTPRYLIKTRGQQVTLSCSPISGHRSVSWYQQTPGQGLQFLFEYFSETQRNKGNFPGRFSGRQFSNSRSEMNVSTLELGDSALYLCASQRGDLQETQYFGPGTRLLVL.

On this clone: Other DNA sequences within the sample encode an identical CDR3. V usage is TRBV5-1 and J usage is TRBJ1-3; a weak D match, TRBD1 (6 bases). The CDR3 consists of 16 residues. V dropped 3 bases and J dropped 1 base, with 14 bases sitting between them. Germline-derived CDR1 and CDR2 are SGHRS and YFSETQ. The CDR3 here is CASSSTGLGSGNTIYF. CDR3 nucleotide sequence: TGCGCCAGCAGCTCGACAGGTTTGGGGTCTGGAAACACCATATATTTT.

V is TRBV2 and J is TRBJ2-5; 9 nucleotides align to TRBD1. With 5 bases clipped from V and 4 bases from J, the junction kept 11 bases outside the gene matches. Germline V gives CDR1 SNHLY, CDR2 FYNNEI. The CDR3 runs 16 residues. The CDR3 sequence: CASSTSGTGSRETQYF. The CDR3, as DNA: TGTGCCAGCAGTACCTCCGGGACAGGGTCGCGAGAGACCCAGTACTTC.

The CDR3 sequence is CASSYVRGTVNYGYTF. CDR3 bases: TGTGCCAGCAGTTACGTCCGAGGGACAGTTAACTATGGCTACACCTTC. The chain has TRBV6-5 and TRBJ1-2; 7 bases line up with TRBD1. This CDR3 region has 16 residues. V gave up 2 bases and J gave up 1 base; unmatched junction bases: 7. Germline V gene data show CDR1 as MNHEY and CDR2 as SVGAGI.

To note about this clone: One end of the junction fails to match germline, which may point to a read error. The chain carries TRBV10-3 and TRBJ2-7, with D perhaps TRBD2 (7 bases). Germline lookup yields CDR1 ENHRY and CDR2 SYGVKD. This CDR3 comprises 14 residues. CDR3 in amino acids: CAISDTSGTTQTLF. CDR3 coding DNA: TGTGCCATCAGTGACACCAGCGGGACAACTCAAACCCTCTTC.

The rearrangement joins TRBV5-1 to TRBJ1-2; D gene ambiguous. V lost 0 bases, J lost 3 bases, and 9 bases lay in between. This CDR3 has 14 residues. Germline V gene sequence: CDR1 SGHRS, CDR2 YFSETQ. CDR3: CASSLEQAHYGYTF. In nucleotides, the CDR3 is TGCGCCAGCAGCTTGGAGCAGGCGCACTATGGCTACACCTTC.

The chain has TRBV5-6 and TRBJ1-5; D may be TRBD1 (5 bases). The V gene lost 3 bases and the J gene lost 2 bases, with 15 bases spanning the gap. The germline V gene encodes CDR1 SGHDT and CDR2 YYEEEE. The CDR3 consists of 16 residues. The CDR3 here is CASSYRGPGGNQPQHF. The CDR3 DNA reads as TGTGCCAGCAGCTACCGGGGCCCGGGAGGCAATCAGCCCCAGCATTTT.

This clone was seen more than once but under ten times. The chain joins TRBV5-1 to TRBJ2-1; 12 nucleotides agree with TRBD2. This CDR3 contains 15 residues. CDR1 is SGHRS and CDR2 is YFSETQ in the germline V gene. V was pared by 3 bases and J by 3 bases, with 1 base of the junction left unmatched. CDR3 sequence: CASSWTSGVYNEQFF. DNA for the CDR3: TGCGCCAGCAGCTGGACTAGCGGGGTCTACAATGAGCAGTTCTTC.

The chain employs TRBV5-4 and TRBJ2-3; 7 bases map to TRBD2. Germline-derived CDR1 and CDR2 are SGHNT and YYREEE (reference sequence). This CDR3 spans 15 amino acids. After removal of 6 bases from V and 6 bases from J, the junction contained 13 bases not matched to a gene. This chain's CDR3 is CASTSSGGRGDTQYF. The DNA of the CDR3 is TGTGCCAGCACCTCTAGCGGAGGGCGGGGTGATACGCAGTATTTT.

The chain combines TRBV5-1 with TRBJ2-7; D is unresolved. Germline V gene data show CDR1 as SGHRS and CDR2 as YFSETQ. V shed 4 bases and J shed 2 bases, with 13 bases lying between them. There are 14 residues in the CDR3. The CDR3 protein is CASSALPGPYEQYF. For the CDR3, the DNA is TGCGCCAGCAGCGCCCTCCCGGGTCCCTACGAGCAGTACTTC.

On this clone: This specimen includes other DNA sequences encoding the same CDR3. The gene calls are TRBV18 and TRBJ2-7, with TRBD1 matching 8 bases. The CDR3 is made up of 14 amino acids. Germline CDR1 and CDR2: KGHSH and LQKENI. The trim removed 6 bases at V and 2 bases at J, leaving 6 bases unmatched. CDR3 coding DNA: TGTGCCAGCTCCCCCAGGACAGGGACCTACGAGCAGTACTTC. Its translation: CASSPRTGTYEQYF.

The chain is built from TRBV19 and TRBJ2-3; D unclear. The germline V and J ends were trimmed by 5 bases and 6 bases, with 15 bases remaining between them. Germline CDR1 is LNHDA and CDR2 is SQIVND (reference sequence). The CDR3 has 14 amino acids. The CDR3 DNA reads TGTGCCAGTAGTCCCACGCTCAGATCCGATACGCAGTATTTT. It translates to CASSPTLRSDTQYF.

The table lists this clone with a count of one. The V call is TRBV11-2, the J call TRBJ2-3; 7 nucleotides line up with TRBD2. After removal of 5 bases from V and 2 bases from J, the junction contained 7 bases not matched to a gene. The V gene's germline CDR1 is SGHAT and CDR2 FQNNGV. There are 15 residues in the CDR3. Here the CDR3 DNA reads TGTGCCAGCAGCCGTAGGACTAGTCTCACAGATACGCAGTATTTT. As protein: CASSRRTSLTDTQYF.

The V and J genes are TRBV2 and TRBJ1-4; 7 bases match TRBD1. With V trimmed by 2 bases and J by 1 base, 1 base remained unmatched. The V gene's germline CDR1 is SNHLY and CDR2 FYNNEI. The length of the CDR3 is 15 residues. CDR3 nucleotide sequence: TGTGCCAGCAGTGAACGGGACAGAACTAATGAAAAACTGTTTTTT. Translated, it gives CASSERDRTNEKLFF.

V usage is TRBV12-3 or TRBV12-4 and J usage is TRBJ1-1, with TRBD1 matching over 9 bases. The CDR3 has 13 residues. The V and J ends lost 11 bases and 6 bases, in that order; junction bases with no gene match: 10. This CDR3 is CAGQGKPRSEAFF. The DNA for the CDR3 is TGTGCCGGACAGGGGAAACCGCGGTCTGAAGCTTTCTTT.

The chain uses TRBV10-3 and TRBJ1-2; D perhaps matches TRBD1 (5 bases). Germline V gene sequence: CDR1 ENHRY, CDR2 SYGVKD. V was trimmed by 6 bases and J by 5 bases, leaving 13 bases between them. There are 13 residues in the CDR3. CDR3 coding DNA: TGTGCCATCAGGACCTGGGGCCCTTATGGCTACACCTTC. This codes for CAIRTWGPYGYTF.

This clone was observed a handful of times. The rearrangement links TRBV4-2 to TRBJ2-2; TRBD2 might be the D (6 bases). V was shortened by 4 bases and J by 1 base, with 10 bases between the two germline ends. There are 15 residues in the CDR3. The germline V gene has CDR1 LGHNA and CDR2 YNFKEQ. CDR3 coding DNA: TGTGCCAGCAGCCCGGGACTCCAGAACACCGGGGAGCTGTTTTTT. Translation gives CASSPGLQNTGELFF.

This clone was recorded only once. The chain employs TRBV6-5 and TRBJ2-3, with D possibly TRBD1 on 6 matching bases. Germline CDR1 reads MNHEY; CDR2 reads SVGAGI. The CDR3 runs to 13 residues. V was trimmed by 7 bases and J by 6 bases, leaving 14 bases between them. The CDR3 protein is CASTSTGSDTQYF. CDR3 nucleotides: TGTGCCAGCACCTCAACAGGGTCGGATACGCAGTATTTT.

The chain carries TRBV5-4 and TRBJ2-4; 10 bases agree with TRBD1. The junction had 8 bases not matched to a gene; V was cut back by 3 bases and J by 5 bases. Per germline, CDR1 SGHNT and CDR2 YYREEE (reference sequence). The CDR3 consists of 16 residues. The CDR3 is CASSSGQGGLENIQYF. DNA for the CDR3: TGTGCCAGCAGCTCTGGACAGGGGGGCTTGGAAAACATTCAGTACTTC.

The V and J genes are TRBV7-2 and TRBJ1-1, with 9 bases fitting TRBD1. The CDR3 is 15 residues long. Germline assignment: CDR1 SGHTA and CDR2 FQGNSA. Germline trimming cut 5 bases from V and 5 bases from J; bases unmatched to any gene: 9. The CDR3 nucleotides read TGTGCCAGCAGCATTCTGACAGGGGGACGGACTGAAGCTTTCTTT. This codes for CASSILTGGRTEAFF.

This clone was observed a handful of times. This sample includes further DNA sequences coding for the same CDR3. The chain joins TRBV5-1 to TRBJ1-2; 7 bases are a match to TRBD1. V gave up 0 bases and J gave up 4 bases; unmatched junction bases: 3. CDR1 SGHRS and CDR2 YFSETQ come from the germline V gene. CDR3 length: 14 amino acids. The CDR3 DNA sequence: TGCGCCAGCAGCTTGGGGCAGGGGGGCTATGGCTACACCTTC. It yields the protein CASSLGQGGYGYTF.